This T cell receptor beta chain was obtained from a study of shared clonotypes between healthy human individuals (dated by TCRdb to about 2020). General notes on the study: The cohort comprised two women and a few men aged 18 to 49 years. Libraries were prepared and TCR repertoires were sequenced by different laboratories using diverse techniques, in order to increase sequencing depth and limit assay-specific biases. Each donor's leukapheresis produced roughly between roughly 0.85 and 10 billion PBMCs. To estimate repertoire size and how much clonotypes are shared between individuals, the study performed deep sequencing of blood TCR repertoires from about 5 healthy adults.

The donors were healthy, HIV-negative adults who had no recently reported acute infections or vaccinations. Every donor was a Caucasian adult residing in Nashville, Tennessee, USA. For unsorted samples, tens of millions of PBMCs were counted, and genomic DNA was extracted using the QIAamp DNA Blood Mini kit. Blood was collected by leukapheresis, and PBMCs were isolated by Ficoll-Histopaque density gradient centrifugation and then cryopreserved in liquid nitrogen vapor phase. Using the deep immunoSEQ assay, multiplex PCR amplified TCR CDR3 regions from genomic DNA. Extracted genomic DNA from each cell subset was spread evenly across all wells of several immunoSEQ 96-well plates, with each plate serving as a replicate. For unsorted PBMC, each replicate PCR was loaded with about 300 ng genomic DNA, equivalent to 30,000 or so T cell genomes. Unsorted PBMC genomic DNA was sequenced across ten immunoSEQ deep assay plates. Purified libraries were measured with a Qubit 3.0 fluorometer, size-checked on a Bioanalyzer 2100, and measured again with the KAPA Library Quantification kit. Each immunoSEQ 96-well plate was sequenced on its own single-read 150-cycle Illumina NextSeq 550 flow cell. Regarding the original processing steps: The immunoSEQ output contained only junctional sequences without quality scores, so filtering could not match that applied to full-length reads. Sequences were annotated with PyIR, a Python wrapper for IgBLAST v1.9, and V/J genes and CDR3 were assigned using IMGT germline references. Any read was removed if the V/J assignment was weak (E-value above 1e-6), the CDR3 was missing, or the read contained stop codons, out-of-frame junctions, or ambiguous translated residues. A V3J clonotype was defined by an identical inferred V gene, J gene, and CDR3 amino acid sequence. Percentage overlap between repertoires was computed as shared unique clonotypes divided by the size of the smaller repertoire. Richness of each repertoire was evaluated using RTK rarefaction, the Chao1 estimator, and Recon v2.1 estimates of unobserved clonotypes. TCRdb mirrors the immuneACCESS table, restricted to in-frame sequences. Some clones are absent from its copies; in checked studies, under half trace to an unresolved V gene, and the reason for the others is unknown. The DNA gave D and trimming, while V, J and clone size come from that table. For this sample there are around 500,000 clones; 75% to 85% appear just once. Clones ranked in the top ten supply 10% to 15% of the sample.

Note on this clone: The antigen this receptor binds is unknown. Base qualities are missing; no much larger clone stands one base away.

General study outcomes and caveats: Pairwise subsampling led to the expectation that sequencing depth would affect the degree of clonotype sharing among donors. Because the study included a small number of donors, the genetic and exposure-history diversity represented was limited. Sampling was restricted to blood, and TCR repertoires in tissue are likely to differ from TCR repertoires in blood.

The CDR3 covers 14 residues, taking in both the cysteine and the phenylalanine. Only the CDR3 DNA is retained, 42 bases long and in frame from the first base. The V end gives up 4 bases and the J end 0 bases, leaving 3 bases in the junction not matched to a gene. CDR1 SGHRS and CDR2 YFSETQ were looked up in the germline V gene. The sequence is built from TRBV5-1 and TRBJ2-7; TRBD2 matches 8 bases in the middle. The receptor was isolated from a woman in her 40s in good health. Some clones in this sample may be carry-over from other donors' samples. The source material was PBMCs. At the DNA level, the sequence is TGCGCCAGCAGCCCCACTAGCGGCTCCTACGAGCAGTACTTC. This yields the protein CASSPTSGSYEQYF. Extended through the reference TRBV5-1 and TRBJ2-7 proteins, this CDR3 yields the full variable domain: KAGVTQTPRYLIKTRGQQVTLSCSPISGHRSVSWYQQTPGQGLQFLFEYFSETQRNKGNFPGRFSGRQFSNSRSEMNVSTLELGDSALYLCASSPTSGSYEQYFGPGTRLTVT.